This paragraph reports one T cell receptor beta chain. This sample was included in a study of early T cells in non-severe SARS-CoV-2 infection. For the study at large: With bulk RNA from unsorted whole blood as input, sequencing yielded unpaired chains.

Trimming removed 3 bases from V and 4 bases from J, with 6 bases in between. The CDR3 totals 12 residues. Individual cDNA molecules received unique molecular identifiers. From the 5' RACE reads, TCRdb called clonotypes with MiXCR, one entry per CDR3 protein. The data contain more than 55,000 distinct CDR3 sequences, approximately 13% of them seen just once; the ten biggest clones take up approximately 4.6%. The source material was whole blood. The TCR comes from an adult who was a healthcare worker with PCR-confirmed SARS-CoV-2 infection or an uninfected control (not recorded which). V gene TRBV12-3 or TRBV12-4 combines with J gene TRBJ2-5; possible D gene TRBD1, 5 bases. Here the CDR3 reads CASSLDTETQYF. As DNA, the CDR3 is TGTGCCAGCAGTTTGGACACAGAGACCCAGTACTTC.